The sequence of this TCR beta chain was determined in a study of regulatory T cells in long-lasting Graves disease. Broader study findings: Tissue studied was limited to peripheral blood, excluding thyroid tissue. Relative to new patients (approximately 960), persistent patients exhibited greater sharing of public clonotypes (around 2,700).

In the case of this clonotype: Its specificity is unknown. A much larger clone differs from this one at a single base, so this may be a read error.

The CDR3 loop spans 12 amino acids. Germline loops: CDR1 GTSNPN, CDR2 SVGIG (reference sequence). Investigators prepared the TCR beta libraries by applying iRepertoire HTBI primers and Arm-PCR of CDR3 regions. TCRdb re-called the multiplex PCR reads through MiXCR, storing one row per CDR3 protein. The table shows about 560,000 distinct CDR3 sequences, with more than 15% occurring only once. The time point here: newly diagnosed GD, antithyroid drugs for less than 3 months. Preparation of the TCR library used RNA extracted from PBMCs. Graves' disease diagnosis was established per American Thyroid Association guidelines. These sequences were also reported in another study, on T cells in Graves' hyperthyroidism and ophthalmopathy. Per that paper: Those patients with uncontrolled infection, other autoimmune disease, pregnancy or lactation were excluded.

The sample consisted of peripheral blood mononuclear cells (PBMCs), taken at new diagnosis, from a patient treated with antithyroid drugs. This chain uses TRBV30 with TRBJ2-5; D possibly corresponds to TRBD2 (5 bases). This TCR derives from a man younger than 35 with Graves disease. DNA of the CDR3: TGTGCCTGGAAAGGACTGAGCGAGACCCAGCACTTC. It specifies CAWKGLSETQHF.